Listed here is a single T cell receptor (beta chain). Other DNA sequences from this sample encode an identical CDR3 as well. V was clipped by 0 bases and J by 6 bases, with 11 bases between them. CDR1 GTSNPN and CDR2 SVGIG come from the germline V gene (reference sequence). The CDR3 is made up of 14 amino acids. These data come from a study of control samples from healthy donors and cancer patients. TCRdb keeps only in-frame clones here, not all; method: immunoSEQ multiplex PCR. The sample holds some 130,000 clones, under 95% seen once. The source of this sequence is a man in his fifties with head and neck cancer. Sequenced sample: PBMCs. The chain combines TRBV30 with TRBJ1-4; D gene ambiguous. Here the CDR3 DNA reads TGTGCCTGGAGTGTAGATATGACCTATGAAAAACTGTTTTTT. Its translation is CAWSVDMTYEKLFF.